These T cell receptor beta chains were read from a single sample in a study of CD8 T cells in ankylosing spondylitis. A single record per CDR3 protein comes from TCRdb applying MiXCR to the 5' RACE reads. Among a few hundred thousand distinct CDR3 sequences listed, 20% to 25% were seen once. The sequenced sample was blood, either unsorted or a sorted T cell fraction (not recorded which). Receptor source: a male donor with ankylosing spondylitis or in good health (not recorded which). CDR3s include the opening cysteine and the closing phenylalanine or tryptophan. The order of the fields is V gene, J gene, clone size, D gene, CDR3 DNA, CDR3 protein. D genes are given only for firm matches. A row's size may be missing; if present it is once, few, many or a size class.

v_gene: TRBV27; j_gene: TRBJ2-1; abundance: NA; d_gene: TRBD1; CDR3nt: TGTGCCAGCAGCTATGACAGGGGGCTTAACAATGAGCAGTTCTTC; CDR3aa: CASSYDRGLNNEQFF
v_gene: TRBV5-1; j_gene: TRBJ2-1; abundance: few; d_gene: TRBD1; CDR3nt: TGCGCCAGCAGCCTTGGACAGGGGGCTTACGGTGAGCAGTTCTTC; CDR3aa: CASSLGQGAYGEQFF
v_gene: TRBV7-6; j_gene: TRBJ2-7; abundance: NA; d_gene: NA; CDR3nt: TGTGCCAGCAGCTTAGATTCGACGAGTCAGGGTTTGTACGAGCAGTACTTC; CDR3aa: CASSLDSTSQGLYEQYF
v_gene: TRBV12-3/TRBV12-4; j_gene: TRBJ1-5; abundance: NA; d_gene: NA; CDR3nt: TGTGCCAGCACCACAGGACTACAGCCCCAGCATTTT; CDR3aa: CASTTGLQPQHF
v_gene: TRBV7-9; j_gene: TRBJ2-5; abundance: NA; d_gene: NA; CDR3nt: TGTGCCAGCAGCTTAGTTGGCAGGGGAAACCAAGAGACCCAGTACTTC; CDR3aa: CASSLVGRGNQETQYF
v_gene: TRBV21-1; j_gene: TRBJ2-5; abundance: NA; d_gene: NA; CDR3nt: TGTGCCAGCAGCGACTGGACCGGAGAGACCCAGTACTTC; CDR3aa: CASSDWTGETQYF
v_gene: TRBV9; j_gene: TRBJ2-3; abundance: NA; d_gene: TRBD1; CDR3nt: TGTGCCAGCAGCGTAGAGGGACAGGGGTGGGCAGATACGCAGTATTTT; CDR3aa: CASSVEGQGWADTQYF
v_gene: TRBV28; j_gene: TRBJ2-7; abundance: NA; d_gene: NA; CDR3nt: TGTGCCAGCAGTTTAAGTCCCGGGGACAAAACCTACGAGCAGTACTTC; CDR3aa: CASSLSPGDKTYEQYF
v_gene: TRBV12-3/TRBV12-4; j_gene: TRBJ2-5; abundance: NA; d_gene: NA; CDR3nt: TGTGCCAGCAGTTTATTCTTACAGCGACGCGACCAAGAGACCCAGTACTTC; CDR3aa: CASSLFLQRRDQETQYF
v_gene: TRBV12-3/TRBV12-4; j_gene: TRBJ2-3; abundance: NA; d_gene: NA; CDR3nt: TGTGCCAGCAGTTCTGACTTGTCTAGCACAGATACGCAGTATTTT; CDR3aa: CASSSDLSSTDTQYF
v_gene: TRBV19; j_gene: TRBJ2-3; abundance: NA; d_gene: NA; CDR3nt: TGTGCCAGTAGTGAGGCCACAGATACGCAGTATTTT; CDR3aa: CASSEATDTQYF
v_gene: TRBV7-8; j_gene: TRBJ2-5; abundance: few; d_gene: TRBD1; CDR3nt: TGTGCCAGCAGCGACGGGACAGTGCTTAATGTGACCCAGTACTTC; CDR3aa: CASSDGTVLNVTQYF
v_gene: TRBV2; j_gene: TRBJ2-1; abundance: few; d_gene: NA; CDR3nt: TGTGCCAGCAGTGAGGGGTGGGGGGACACCTACAATGAGCAGTTCTTC; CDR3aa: CASSEGWGDTYNEQFF
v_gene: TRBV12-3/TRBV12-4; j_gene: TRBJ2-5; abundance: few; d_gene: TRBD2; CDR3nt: TGTGCCAGCAGCTACAAACCGGGACTATCCCCAGAGACCCAGTACTTC; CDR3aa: CASSYKPGLSPETQYF
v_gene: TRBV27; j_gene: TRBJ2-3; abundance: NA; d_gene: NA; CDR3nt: TGTGCCAGCAGTTTATCCGGGCCCATCAGCACAGATACGCAGTATTTT; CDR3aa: CASSLSGPISTDTQYF
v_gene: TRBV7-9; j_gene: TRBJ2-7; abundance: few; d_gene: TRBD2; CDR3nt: TGTGTCACGACTAGCAGGCTAGCGGGGAAATCCTACGAGCAGTACTTC; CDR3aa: CVTTSRLAGKSYEQYF
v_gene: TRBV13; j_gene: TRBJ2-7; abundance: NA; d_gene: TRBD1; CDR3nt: TGTGCCAGCAGCTTGAGGACAGGGGGCGACGAGCAGTACTTC; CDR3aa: CASSLRTGGDEQYF
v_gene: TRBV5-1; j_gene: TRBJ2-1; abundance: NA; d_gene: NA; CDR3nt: TGCGCCAGCACTTGGAACGGCAATGAGCAGTTCTTC; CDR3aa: CASTWNGNEQFF
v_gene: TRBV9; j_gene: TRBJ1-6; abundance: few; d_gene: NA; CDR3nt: TGTGCCAGCAGCGGCCGGGACACTAAAAATTCACCCCTCCACTTT; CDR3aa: CASSGRDTKNSPLHF
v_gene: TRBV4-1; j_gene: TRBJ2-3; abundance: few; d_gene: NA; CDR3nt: TGCGCCAGCAGCCCACACGGGGGAGGGGGCGCAGATACGCAGTATTTT; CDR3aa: CASSPHGGGGADTQYF
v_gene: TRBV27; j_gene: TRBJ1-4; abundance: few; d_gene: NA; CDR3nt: TGTGCCAGCAGTTCCTATTACCGTGCAACTAATGAAAAACTGTTTTTT; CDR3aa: CASSSYYRATNEKLFF
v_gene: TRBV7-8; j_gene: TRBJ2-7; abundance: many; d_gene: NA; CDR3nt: TGTGCCAGCACCATCGGGCCAATTACCTACGAGCAGTACTTC; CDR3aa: CASTIGPITYEQYF
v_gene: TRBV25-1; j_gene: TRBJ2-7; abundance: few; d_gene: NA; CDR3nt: TGTGCCAGCAGTCCTCTTCGGGGGGCAAGCTCCTACGAGCAGTACTTC; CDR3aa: CASSPLRGASSYEQYF
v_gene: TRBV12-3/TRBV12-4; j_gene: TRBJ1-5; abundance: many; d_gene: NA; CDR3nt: TGTGCCAGCAGCCAAAGACAGGTAGAGGGACAGCCCCAGCATTTT; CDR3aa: CASSQRQVEGQPQHF
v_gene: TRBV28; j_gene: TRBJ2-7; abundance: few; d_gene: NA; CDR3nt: TGTGCCAGCACCATGGGAACAGGGCTACGCTACGAGCAGTACTTC; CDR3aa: CASTMGTGLRYEQYF
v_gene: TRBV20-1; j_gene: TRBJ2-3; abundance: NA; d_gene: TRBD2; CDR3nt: TGCAGTGCTAGAGATGTGGGACTAGCGGGGGGGCTGACCGATACGCAGTATTTT; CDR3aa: CSARDVGLAGGLTDTQYF
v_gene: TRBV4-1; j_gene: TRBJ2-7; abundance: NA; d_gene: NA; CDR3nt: TGCGCCAGCAGCCAAGAATACAGCTTGACCCCCTACGAGCAGTACTTC; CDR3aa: CASSQEYSLTPYEQYF
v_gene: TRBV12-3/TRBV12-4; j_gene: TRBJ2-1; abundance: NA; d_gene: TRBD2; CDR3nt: TGTGCCAGCAGCCTGACTAGCGGGGGAGAGCAGTTCTTC; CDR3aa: CASSLTSGGEQFF
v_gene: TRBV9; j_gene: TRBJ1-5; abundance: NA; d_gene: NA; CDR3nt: TGTGCCAGCAGCGTAGGAATACGAGGGGGGGTGGATCAGCCCCAGCATTTT; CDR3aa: CASSVGIRGGVDQPQHF
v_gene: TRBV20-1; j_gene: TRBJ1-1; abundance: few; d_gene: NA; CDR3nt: TGCAGTGCTAGAGATTCCGGGAGGAACACTGAAGCTTTCTTT; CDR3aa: CSARDSGRNTEAFF
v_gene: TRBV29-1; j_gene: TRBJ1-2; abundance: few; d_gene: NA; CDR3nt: TGCAGCGTCCTCCGGGACTATGGCTACACCTTC; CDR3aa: CSVLRDYGYTF
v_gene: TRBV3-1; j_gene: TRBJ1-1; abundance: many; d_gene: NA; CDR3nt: TGTGCCAGCAGCCAACCGAATAATGAAGCTTTCTTT; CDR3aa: CASSQPNNEAFF
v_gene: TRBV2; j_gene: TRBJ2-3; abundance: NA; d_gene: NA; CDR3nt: TGTGCCAGCAGTGAAGGGGGAAACACAGATACGCAGTATTTT; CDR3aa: CASSEGGNTDTQYF
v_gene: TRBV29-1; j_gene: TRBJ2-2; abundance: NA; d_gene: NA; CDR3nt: TGCAGCGCCTCGGGGGGCTGGTCGGCCGGGGAGCTGTTTTTT; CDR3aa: CSASGGWSAGELFF
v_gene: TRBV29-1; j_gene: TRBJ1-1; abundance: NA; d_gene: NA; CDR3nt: TGCAGCGTACTGGGTCCAACCGGTGAAGCTTTCTTT; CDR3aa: CSVLGPTGEAFF
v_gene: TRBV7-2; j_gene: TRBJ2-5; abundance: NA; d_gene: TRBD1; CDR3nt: TGTGCCAGCAGCTGGACAGGGGACCAAGAGACCCAGTACTTC; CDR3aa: CASSWTGDQETQYF
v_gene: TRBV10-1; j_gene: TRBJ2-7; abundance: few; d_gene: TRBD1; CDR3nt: TGCGCCAGCAGTGAAGGACAGGGCTGGGCCTACGAGCAGTACTTC; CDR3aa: CASSEGQGWAYEQYF
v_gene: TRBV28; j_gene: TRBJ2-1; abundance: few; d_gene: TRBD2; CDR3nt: TGTGCCAGCAGTTTCCGCAATCTAGCGGAATCGACCAATGAGCAGTTCTTC; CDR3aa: CASSFRNLAESTNEQFF
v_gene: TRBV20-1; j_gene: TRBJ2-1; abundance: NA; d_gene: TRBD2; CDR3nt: TGCAGTGCTGGGCCCCGCGTCCTACTAGCGGGGGGGCCTCATGAGCAGTTCTTC; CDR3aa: CSAGPRVLLAGGPHEQFF
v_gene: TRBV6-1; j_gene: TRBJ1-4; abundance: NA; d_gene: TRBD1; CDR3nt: TGTGCCAGCAGTGAAGAACTCCCTGGACAGGCTAATGAAAAACGGTTTTTT; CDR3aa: CASSEELPGQANEKRFF
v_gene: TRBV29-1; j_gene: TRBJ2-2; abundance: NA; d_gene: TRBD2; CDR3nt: TGCAGCGTTCCAGACGAGCGGGGGGCCGGGGAGCTGTTTTTT; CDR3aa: CSVPDERGAGELFF
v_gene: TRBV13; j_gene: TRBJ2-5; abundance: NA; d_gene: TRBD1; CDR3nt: TGTGCCAGCAGCATTCACAGGGGGGAGACCCAGTACTTC; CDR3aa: CASSIHRGETQYF
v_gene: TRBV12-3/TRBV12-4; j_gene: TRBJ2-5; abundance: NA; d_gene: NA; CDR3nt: TGTGCCAGCAGTTTGGCCCCATTGGAGACCCAGTACTTC; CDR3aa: CASSLAPLETQYF
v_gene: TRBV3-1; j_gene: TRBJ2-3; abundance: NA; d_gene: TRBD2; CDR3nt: TGTGCCAGCACCCCGGGACTAGCCCTCGGAGGAGATACGCAGTATTTT; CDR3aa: CASTPGLALGGDTQYF
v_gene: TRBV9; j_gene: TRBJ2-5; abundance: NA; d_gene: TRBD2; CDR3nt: TGTGCCAGCGACTCTAGCGGGGGTGAGACCCAGTACTTC; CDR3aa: CASDSSGGETQYF
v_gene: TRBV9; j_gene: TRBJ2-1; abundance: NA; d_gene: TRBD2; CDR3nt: TGTGCCAGCAGCGCCCTAGCGGGGGTTAATGAGCAGTTCTTC; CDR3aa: CASSALAGVNEQFF
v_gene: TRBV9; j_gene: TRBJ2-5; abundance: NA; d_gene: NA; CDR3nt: TGTGCCAGCAGCGTAGCTCTGGGGGCGAAGACCCAGTACTTC; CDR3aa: CASSVALGAKTQYF
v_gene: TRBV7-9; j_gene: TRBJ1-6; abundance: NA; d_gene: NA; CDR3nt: TGTGCCAGCAGCTTATCCCTGAGGGGTTCACCCCTCCACTTT; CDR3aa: CASSLSLRGSPLHF
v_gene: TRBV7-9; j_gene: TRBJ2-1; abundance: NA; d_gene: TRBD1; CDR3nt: TGTGCCAGCAGCTTAGGGGACAGGGTCAATGAGCAGTTCTTC; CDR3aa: CASSLGDRVNEQFF
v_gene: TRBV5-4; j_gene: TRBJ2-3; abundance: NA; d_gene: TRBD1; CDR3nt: TGTGCCAGCAGCGAACCGGGACAGGCCTCAGATACGCAGTATTTT; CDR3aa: CASSEPGQASDTQYF
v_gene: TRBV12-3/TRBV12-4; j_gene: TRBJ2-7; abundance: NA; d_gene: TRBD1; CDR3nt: TGTGCCAGCAGTCACCGGGACAGCCAGGGCGAGCAGTACTTC; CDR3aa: CASSHRDSQGEQYF
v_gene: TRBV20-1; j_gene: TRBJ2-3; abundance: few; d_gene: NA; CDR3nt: TGCAGTGCTAGGGGGCCTGGCGAACTGCTCACAGATACGCAGTATTTT; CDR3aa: CSARGPGELLTDTQYF
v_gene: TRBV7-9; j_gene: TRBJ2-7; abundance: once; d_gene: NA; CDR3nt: TGTGCCAGCAGCTCCCCCGCAGCCTACGAGCAGTACTTC; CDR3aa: CASSSPAAYEQYF
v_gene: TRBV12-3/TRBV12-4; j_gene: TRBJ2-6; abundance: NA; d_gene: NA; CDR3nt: TGTGCCAGCAGTGAAACTGGGGCCAACGTCCTGACTTTC; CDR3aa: CASSETGANVLTF
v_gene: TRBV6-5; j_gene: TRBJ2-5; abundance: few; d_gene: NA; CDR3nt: TGTGCCAGCAGTTACAGCTGGGAGGAGACCCAGTACTTC; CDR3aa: CASSYSWEETQYF
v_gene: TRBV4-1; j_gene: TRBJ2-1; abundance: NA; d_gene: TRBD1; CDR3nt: TGCGCCAGCAGCTACGAACCGGGACAGAGCTCCTACAATGAGCAGTTCTTC; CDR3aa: CASSYEPGQSSYNEQFF
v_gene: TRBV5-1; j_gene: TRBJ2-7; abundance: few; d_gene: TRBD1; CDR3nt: TGCGCCAGCAGCTTGGAGGGACAGGTCCCCAGCTACGAGCAGTACTTC; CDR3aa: CASSLEGQVPSYEQYF
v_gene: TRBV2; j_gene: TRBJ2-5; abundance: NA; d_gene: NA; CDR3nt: TGTGCCAGCGACGGACTACCCGAAGCTGGGTCCGAGACCCAGTACTTC; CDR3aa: CASDGLPEAGSETQYF